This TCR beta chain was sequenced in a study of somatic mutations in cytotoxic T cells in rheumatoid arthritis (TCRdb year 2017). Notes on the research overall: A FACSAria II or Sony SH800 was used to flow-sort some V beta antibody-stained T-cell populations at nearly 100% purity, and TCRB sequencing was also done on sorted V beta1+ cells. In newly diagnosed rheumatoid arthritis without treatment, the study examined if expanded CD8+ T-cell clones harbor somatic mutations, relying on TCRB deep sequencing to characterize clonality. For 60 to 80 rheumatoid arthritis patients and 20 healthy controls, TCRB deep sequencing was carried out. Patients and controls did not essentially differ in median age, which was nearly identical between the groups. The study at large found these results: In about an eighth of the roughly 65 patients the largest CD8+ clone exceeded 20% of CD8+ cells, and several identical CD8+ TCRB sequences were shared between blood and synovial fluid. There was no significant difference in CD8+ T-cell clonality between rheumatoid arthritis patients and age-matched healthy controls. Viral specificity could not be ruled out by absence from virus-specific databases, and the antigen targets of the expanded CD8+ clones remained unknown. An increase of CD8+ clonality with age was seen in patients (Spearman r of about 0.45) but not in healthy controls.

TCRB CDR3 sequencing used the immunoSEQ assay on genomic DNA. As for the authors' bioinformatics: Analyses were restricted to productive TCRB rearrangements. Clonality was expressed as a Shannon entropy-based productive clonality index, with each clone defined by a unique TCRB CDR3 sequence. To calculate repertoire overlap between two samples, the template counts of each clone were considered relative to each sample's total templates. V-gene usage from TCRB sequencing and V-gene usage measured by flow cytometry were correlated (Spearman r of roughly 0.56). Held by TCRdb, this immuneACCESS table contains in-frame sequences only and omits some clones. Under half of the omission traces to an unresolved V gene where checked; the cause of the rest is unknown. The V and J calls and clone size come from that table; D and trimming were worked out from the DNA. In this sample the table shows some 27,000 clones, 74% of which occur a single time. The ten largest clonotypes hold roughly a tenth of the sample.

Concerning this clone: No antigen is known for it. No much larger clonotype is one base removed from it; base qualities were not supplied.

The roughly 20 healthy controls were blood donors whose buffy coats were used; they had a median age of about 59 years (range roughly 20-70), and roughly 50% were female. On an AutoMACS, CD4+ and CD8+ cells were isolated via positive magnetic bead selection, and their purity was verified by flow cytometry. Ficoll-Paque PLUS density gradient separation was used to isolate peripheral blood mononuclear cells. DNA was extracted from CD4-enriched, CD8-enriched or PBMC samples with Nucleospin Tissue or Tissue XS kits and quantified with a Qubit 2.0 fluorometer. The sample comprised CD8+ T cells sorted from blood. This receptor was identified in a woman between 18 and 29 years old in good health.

The CDR3 corresponds to CATSTRGNEKLFF. The sequence in DNA is TGTGCCACCAGCACGAGAGGTAATGAAAAACTGTTTTTT. The sequence links TRBV15 to TRBJ1-4, with the D gene uncertain. V and J are truncated by 4 bases and 4 bases respectively, leaving an intervening sequence of 7 bases. The CDR3 numbers 13 residues from cysteine through phenylalanine. Only the CDR3 portion is preserved as DNA: 39 bases, with reading frame beginning at the first base. The CDR1 and CDR2 encoded by the germline V gene (reference sequence) are LNHNV and YYDKDF.